The sequence of this T cell receptor beta chain was determined in a study of OX40 agonist ivuxolimab in advanced cancers. Study-wide background: Dose-escalation patients were diagnosed with hepatocellular carcinoma, melanoma, renal cell cancer or head and neck cancer.

Autoimmune disease history or systemic immunosuppression led to patients being barred. Of note for this clone: What it recognizes is unknown.

Study-level points and caveats: Clones of CD4+ and CD8+ blood T cells grew by week 6 at doses of 0.1 to 3.0 mg/kg. CD4+ T cells averaged fewer expanded clones than CD8+ T cells.

Trimming removed 0 bases at V and 5 bases at J, with 7 bases between. Germline CDR1 reads SGHAT; CDR2 reads FQNNGV. The CDR3 loop spans 13 amino acids. The data were produced by immunoSEQ multiplex PCR, yet TCRdb's version contains in-frame clones alone and is incomplete. Here the sample spans almost 50,000 clones, 80% to 85% being singletons. The chain links TRBV11-2 to TRBJ1-1; D unclear. The input for sequencing was CD4+ or CD8+ T cells sorted from blood, taken in a trial of the OX40 agonist ivuxolimab. This TCR was recovered from an adult with an advanced solid tumor such as melanoma, head and neck, liver or kidney cancer. Written as DNA, the CDR3 is TGTGCCAGCAGCTTAGAACCCTGGACTGAAGCTTTCTTT. Translating gives CASSLEPWTEAFF.